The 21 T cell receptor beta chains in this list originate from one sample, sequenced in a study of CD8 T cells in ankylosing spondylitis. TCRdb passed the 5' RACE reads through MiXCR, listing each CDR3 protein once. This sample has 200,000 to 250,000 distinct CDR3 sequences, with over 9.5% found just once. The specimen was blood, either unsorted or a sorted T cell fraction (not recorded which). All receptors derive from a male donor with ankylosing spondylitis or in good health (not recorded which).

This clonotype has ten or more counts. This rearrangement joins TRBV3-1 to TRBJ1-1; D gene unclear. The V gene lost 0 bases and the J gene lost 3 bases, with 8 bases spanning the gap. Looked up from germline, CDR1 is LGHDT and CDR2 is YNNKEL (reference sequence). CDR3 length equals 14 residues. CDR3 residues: CASSQDPGYTEAFF. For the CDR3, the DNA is TGTGCCAGCAGCCAAGATCCCGGATACACTGAAGCTTTCTTT.

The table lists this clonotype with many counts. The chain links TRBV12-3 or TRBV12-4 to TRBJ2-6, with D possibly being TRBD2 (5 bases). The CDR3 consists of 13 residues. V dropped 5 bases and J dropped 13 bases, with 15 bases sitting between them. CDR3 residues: CASSPGLPGVLTF. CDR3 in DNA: TGTGCCAGCAGTCCCGGGTTACCGGGGGTCCTGACTTTC.

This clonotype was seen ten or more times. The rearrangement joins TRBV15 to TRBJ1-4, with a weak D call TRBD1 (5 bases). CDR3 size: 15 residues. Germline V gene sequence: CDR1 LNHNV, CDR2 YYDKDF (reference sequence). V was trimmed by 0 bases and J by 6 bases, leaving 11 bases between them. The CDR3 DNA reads TGTGCCACCAGCAGAGATGTCGGGGCGGATGAAAAACTGTTTTTT. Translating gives CATSRDVGADEKLFF. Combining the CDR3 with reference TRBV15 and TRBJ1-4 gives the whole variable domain DAMVIQNPRYQVTQFGKPVTLSCSQTLNHNVMYWYQQKSSQAPKLLFHYYDKDFNNEADTPDNFQSRRPNTSFCFLDIRSPGLGDTAMYLCATSRDVGADEKLFFGSGTQLSVL.

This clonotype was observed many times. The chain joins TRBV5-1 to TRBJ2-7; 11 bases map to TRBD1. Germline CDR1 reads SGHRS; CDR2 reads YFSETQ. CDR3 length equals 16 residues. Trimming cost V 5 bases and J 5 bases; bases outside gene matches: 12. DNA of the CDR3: TGCGCCAGCAGTATGAGACCAGGACAGGGGGCCGACGAGCAGTACTTC. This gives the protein CASSMRPGQGADEQYF.

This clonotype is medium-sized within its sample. CDR3: CASGGAGSRGAFF. CDR3 DNA sequence: TGTGCCTCCGGGGGGGCCGGGTCTCGAGGAGCTTTCTTT. J is TRBJ1-1 and V is TRBV3-1; a weak D match, TRBD1 (6 bases). Germline CDR1 is LGHDT and CDR2 is YNNKEL (reference sequence). V lost 11 bases and J lost 10, with 23 bases in between. CDR3 length equals 13 residues. Full variable domain (missing parts from reference TRBV3-1 and TRBJ1-1): DTAVSQTPKYLVTQMGNDKSIKCEQNLGHDTMYWYKQDSKKFLKIMFSYNNKELIINETVPNRFSPKSPDKAHLNLHINSLELGDSAVYFCASGGAGSRGAFFGQGTRLTVV.

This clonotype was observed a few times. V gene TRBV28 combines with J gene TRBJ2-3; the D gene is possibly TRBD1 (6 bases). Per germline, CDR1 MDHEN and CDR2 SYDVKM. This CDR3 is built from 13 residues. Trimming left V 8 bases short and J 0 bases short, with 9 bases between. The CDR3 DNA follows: TGTGCCAGCGGGGGCCCTAGCACAGATACGCAGTATTTT. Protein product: CASGGPSTDTQYF. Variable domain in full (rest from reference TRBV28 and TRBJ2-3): DVKVTQSSRYLVKRTGEKVFLECVQDMDHENMFWYRQDPGLGLRLIYFSYDVKMKEKGDIPEGYSVSREKKERFSLILESASTNQTSMYLCASGGPSTDTQYFGPGTRLTVL.

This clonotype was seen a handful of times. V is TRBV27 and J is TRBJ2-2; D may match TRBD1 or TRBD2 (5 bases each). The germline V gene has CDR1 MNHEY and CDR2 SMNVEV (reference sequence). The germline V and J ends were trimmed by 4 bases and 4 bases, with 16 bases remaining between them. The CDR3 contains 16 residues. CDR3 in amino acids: CASSWDPSWGTGELFF. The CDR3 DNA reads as TGTGCCAGCAGTTGGGACCCGAGTTGGGGCACCGGGGAGCTGTTTTTT.

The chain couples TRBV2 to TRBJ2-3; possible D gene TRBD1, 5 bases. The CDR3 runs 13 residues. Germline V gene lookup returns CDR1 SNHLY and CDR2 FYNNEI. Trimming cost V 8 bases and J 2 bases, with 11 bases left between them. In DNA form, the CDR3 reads TGTGCCAGCCTTAACAGGCCCACAGATACGCAGTATTTT. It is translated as CASLNRPTDTQYF. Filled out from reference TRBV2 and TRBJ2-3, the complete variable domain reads EPEVTQTPSHQVTQMGQEVILRCVPISNHLYFYWYRQILGQKVEFLVSFYNNEISEKSEIFDDQFSVERPDGSNFTLKIRSTKLEDSAMYFCASLNRPTDTQYFGPGTRLTVL.

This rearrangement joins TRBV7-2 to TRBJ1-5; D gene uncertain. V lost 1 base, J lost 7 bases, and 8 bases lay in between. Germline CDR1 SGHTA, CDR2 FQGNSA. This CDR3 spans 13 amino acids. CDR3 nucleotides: TGTGCCAGCAGCTTAGGAGGTTCCCAGCCCCAGCATTTT. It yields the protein CASSLGGSQPQHF.

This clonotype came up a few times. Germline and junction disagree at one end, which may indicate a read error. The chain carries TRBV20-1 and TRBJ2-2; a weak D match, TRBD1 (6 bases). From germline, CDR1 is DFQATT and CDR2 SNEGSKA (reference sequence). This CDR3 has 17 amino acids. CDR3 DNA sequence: TGCTGTGCTAGACTTCCCGACAGGCCCACTAACACCGGGGAGCTGTTTTTT. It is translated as CCARLPDRPTNTGELFF.

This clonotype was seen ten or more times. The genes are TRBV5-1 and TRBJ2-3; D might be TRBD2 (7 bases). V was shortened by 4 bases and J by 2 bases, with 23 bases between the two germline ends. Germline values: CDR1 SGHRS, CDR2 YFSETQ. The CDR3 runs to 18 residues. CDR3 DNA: TGCGCCAGCAGCCACCTCGTCGAGGGAGGGGGGAACACAGATACGCAGTATTTT. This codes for CASSHLVEGGGNTDTQYF.

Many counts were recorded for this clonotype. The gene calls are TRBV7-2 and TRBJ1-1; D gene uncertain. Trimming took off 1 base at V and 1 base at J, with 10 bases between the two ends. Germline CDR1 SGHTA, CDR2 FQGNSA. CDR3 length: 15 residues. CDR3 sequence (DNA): TGTGCCAGCAGCTTAGACAGCTTAGCGAACACTGAAGCTTTCTTT. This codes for CASSLDSLANTEAFF.

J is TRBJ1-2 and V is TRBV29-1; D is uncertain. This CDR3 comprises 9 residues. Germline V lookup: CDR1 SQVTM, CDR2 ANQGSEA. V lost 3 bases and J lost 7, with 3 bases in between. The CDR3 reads CSVDAGYTF. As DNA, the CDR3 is TGCAGCGTTGACGCTGGCTACACCTTC. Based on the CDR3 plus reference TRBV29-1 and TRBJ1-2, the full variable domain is SAVISQKPSRDICQRGTSLTIQCQVDSQVTMMFWYRQQPGQSLTLIATANQGSEATYESGFVIDKFPISRPNLTFSTLTVSNMSPEDSSIYLCSVDAGYTFGSGTRLTVV.

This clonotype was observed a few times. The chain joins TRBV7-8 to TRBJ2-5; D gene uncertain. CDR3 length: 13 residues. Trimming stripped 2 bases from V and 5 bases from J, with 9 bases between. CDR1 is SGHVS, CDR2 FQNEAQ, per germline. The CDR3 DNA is TGTGCCAGCAGCTTATTGATGGCGGAGACCCAGTACTTC. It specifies CASSLLMAETQYF. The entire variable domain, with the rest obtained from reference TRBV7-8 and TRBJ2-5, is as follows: GAGVSQSPRYKVAKRGQDVALRCDPISGHVSLFWYQQALGQGPEFLTYFQNEAQLDKSGLPSDRFFAERPEGSVSTLKIQRTQQEDSAVYLCASSLLMAETQYFGPGTRLLVL.

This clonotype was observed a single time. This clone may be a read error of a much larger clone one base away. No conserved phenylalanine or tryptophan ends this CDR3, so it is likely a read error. This CDR3 reads CASSLEAGGVNEQFI. As DNA, the CDR3 is TGTGCCAGCAGCTTAGAAGCGGGGGGGGTCAATGAGCAGTTCATC. The rearrangement links TRBV7-2 to TRBJ2-1; 10 positions agree with TRBD2. The CDR3 extends over 15 amino acids. Germline V gene data show CDR1 as SGHTA and CDR2 as FQGNSA. Losses at the gene ends were 1 base for V and 6 bases for J; bases not matched to a gene: 3.

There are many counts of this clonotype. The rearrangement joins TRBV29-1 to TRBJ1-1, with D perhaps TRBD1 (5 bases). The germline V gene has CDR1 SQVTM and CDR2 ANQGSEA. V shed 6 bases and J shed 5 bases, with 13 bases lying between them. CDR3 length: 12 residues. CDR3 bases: TGCAGCGTGGGGACGGCAGGGACTGAAGCTTTCTTT. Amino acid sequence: CSVGTAGTEAFF. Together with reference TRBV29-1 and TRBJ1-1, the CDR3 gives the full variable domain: SAVISQKPSRDICQRGTSLTIQCQVDSQVTMMFWYRQQPGQSLTLIATANQGSEATYESGFVIDKFPISRPNLTFSTLTVSNMSPEDSSIYLCSVGTAGTEAFFGQGTRLTVV.

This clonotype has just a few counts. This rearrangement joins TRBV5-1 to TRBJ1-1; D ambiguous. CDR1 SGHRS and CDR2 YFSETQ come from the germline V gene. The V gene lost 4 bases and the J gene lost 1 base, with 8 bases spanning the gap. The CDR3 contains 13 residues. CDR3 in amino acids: CASSAMTNTEAFF. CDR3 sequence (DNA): TGCGCCAGCAGCGCGATGACGAACACTGAAGCTTTCTTT.

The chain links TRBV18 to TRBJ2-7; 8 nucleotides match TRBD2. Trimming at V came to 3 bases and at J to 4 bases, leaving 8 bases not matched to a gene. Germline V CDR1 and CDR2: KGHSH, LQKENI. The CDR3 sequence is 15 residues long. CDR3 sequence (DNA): TGTGCCAGCTCACCCGCGGCGAGCGGGGGTTACGAGCAGTACTTC. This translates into CASSPAASGGYEQYF.

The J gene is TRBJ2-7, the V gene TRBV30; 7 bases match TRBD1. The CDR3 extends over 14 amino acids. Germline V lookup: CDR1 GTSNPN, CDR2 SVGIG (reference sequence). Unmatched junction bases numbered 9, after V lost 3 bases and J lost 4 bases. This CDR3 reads CAWRKDRLGYEQYF. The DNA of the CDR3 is TGTGCCTGGAGAAAGGACAGGCTGGGGTACGAGCAGTACTTC.

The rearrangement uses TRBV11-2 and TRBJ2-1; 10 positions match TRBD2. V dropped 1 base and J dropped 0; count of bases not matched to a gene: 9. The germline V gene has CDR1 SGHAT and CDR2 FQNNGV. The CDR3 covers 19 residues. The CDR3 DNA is TGTGCCAGCAGCTTAGTTGGGACCATAGCGGGGGGCTCCTACAATGAGCAGTTCTTC. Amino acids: CASSLVGTIAGGSYNEQFF.

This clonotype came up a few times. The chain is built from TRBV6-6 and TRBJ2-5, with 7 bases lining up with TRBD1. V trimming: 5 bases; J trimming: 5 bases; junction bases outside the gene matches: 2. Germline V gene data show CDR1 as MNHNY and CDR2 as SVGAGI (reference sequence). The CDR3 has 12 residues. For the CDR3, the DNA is TGTGCCAGCAGTAAGGACAGGGAGACCCAGTACTTC. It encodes CASSKDRETQYF.